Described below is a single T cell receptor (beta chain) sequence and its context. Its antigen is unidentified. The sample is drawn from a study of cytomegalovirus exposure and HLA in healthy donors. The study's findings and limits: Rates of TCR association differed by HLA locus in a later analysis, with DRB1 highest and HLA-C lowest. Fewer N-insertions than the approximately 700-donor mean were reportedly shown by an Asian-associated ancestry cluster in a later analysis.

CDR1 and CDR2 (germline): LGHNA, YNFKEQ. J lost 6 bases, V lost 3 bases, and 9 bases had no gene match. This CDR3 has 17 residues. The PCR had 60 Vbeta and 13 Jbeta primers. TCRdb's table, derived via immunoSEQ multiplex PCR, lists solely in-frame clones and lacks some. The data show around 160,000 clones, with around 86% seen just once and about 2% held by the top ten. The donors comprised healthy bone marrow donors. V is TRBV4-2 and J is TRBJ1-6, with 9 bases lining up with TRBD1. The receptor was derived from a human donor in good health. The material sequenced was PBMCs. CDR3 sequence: CASSHETGTGLNSPLHF. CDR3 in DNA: TGTGCCAGCAGCCATGAGACCGGGACAGGGCTTAATTCACCCCTCCACTTT.